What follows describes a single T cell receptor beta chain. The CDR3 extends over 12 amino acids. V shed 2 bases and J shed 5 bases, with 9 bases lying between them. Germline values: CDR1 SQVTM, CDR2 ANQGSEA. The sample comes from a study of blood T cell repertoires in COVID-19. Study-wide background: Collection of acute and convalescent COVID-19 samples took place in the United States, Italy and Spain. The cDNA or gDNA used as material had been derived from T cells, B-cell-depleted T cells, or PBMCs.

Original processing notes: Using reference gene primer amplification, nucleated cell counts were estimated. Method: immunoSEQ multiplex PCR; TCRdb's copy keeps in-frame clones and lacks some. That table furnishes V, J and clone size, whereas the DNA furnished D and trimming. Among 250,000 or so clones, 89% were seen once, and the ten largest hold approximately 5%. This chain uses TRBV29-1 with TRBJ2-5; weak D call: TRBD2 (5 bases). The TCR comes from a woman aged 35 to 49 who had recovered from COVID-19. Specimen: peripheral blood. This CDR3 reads CSVEPRAETQYF. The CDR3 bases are TGCAGCGTTGAACCGCGGGCGGAGACCCAGTACTTC.